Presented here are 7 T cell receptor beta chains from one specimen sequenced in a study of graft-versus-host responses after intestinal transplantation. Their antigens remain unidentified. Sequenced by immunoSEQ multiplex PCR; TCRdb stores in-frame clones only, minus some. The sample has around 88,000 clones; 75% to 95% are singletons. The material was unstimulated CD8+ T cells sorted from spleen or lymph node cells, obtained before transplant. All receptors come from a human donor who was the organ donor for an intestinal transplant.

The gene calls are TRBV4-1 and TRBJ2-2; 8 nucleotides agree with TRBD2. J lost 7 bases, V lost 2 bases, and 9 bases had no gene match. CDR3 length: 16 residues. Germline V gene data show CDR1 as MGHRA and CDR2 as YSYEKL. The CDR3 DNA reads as TGCGCCAGCAGCCAACCGGGACTAGGGGCGGGCGGGGAGCTGTTTTTT. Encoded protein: CASSQPGLGAGGELFF.

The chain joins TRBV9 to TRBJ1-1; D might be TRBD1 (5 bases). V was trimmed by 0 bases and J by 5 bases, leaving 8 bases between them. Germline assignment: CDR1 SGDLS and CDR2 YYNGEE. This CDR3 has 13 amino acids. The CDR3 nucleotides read TGTGCCAGCAGCGTAGAGGGGCTGACTGAAGCTTTCTTT. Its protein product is CASSVEGLTEAFF.

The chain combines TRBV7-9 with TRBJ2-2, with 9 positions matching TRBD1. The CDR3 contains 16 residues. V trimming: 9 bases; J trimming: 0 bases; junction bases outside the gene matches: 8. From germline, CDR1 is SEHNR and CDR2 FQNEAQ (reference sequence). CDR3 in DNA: TGTGCCAGTAGGACAGGGGCTTCCGCGAACACCGGGGAGCTGTTTTTT. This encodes CASRTGASANTGELFF.

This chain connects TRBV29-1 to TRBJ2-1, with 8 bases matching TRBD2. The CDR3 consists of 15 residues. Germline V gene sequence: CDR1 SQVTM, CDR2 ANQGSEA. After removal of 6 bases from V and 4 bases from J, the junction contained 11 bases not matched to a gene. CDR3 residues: CSVPMGGRPYNEQFF. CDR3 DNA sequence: TGCAGCGTCCCGATGGGCGGGAGGCCATACAATGAGCAGTTCTTC.

CDR3 region: CASSDPGLVSEQFF. CDR3 bases: TGCGCCAGCAGTGACCCCGGACTAGTCAGTGAGCAGTTCTTC. The gene calls are TRBV10-2 and TRBJ2-1; 7 bases align to TRBD2. The CDR3 is 14 amino acids. The germline V gene has CDR1 WSHSY and CDR2 SAAADI. The J segment lost 9 bases and the V segment lost 3 bases, leaving 8 bases of the junction unmatched.

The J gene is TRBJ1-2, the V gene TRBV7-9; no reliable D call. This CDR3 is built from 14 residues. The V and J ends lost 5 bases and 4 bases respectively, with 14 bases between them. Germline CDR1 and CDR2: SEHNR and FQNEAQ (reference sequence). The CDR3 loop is CASSPPGGLYGYTF. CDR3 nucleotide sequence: TGTGCCAGCAGCCCCCCGGGCGGCCTCTATGGCTACACCTTC. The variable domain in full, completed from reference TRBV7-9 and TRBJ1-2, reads DTGVSQNPRHKITKRGQNVTFRCDPISEHNRLYWYRQTLGQGPEFLTYFQNEAQLEKSRLLSDRFSAERPKGSFSTLEIQRTEQGDSAMYLCASSPPGGLYGYTFGSGTRLTVV.

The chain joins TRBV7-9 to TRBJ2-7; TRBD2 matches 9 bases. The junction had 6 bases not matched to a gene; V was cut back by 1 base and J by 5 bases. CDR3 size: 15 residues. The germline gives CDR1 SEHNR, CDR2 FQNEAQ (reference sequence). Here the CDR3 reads CASSLGFSGSDEQYF. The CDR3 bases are TGTGCCAGCAGCTTAGGGTTTAGCGGGAGTGACGAGCAGTACTTC.